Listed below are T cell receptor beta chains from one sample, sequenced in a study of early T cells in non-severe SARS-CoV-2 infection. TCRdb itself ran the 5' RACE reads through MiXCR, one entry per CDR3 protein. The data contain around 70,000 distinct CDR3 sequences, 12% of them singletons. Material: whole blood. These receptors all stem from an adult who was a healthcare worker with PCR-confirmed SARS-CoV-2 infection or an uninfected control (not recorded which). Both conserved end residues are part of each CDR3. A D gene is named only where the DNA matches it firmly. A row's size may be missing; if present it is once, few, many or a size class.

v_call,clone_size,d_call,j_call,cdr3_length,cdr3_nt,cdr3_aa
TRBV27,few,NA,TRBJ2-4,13,TGTGCCGGCAGTATTCTAGCCAAAAACATTCAGTACTTC,CAGSILAKNIQYF
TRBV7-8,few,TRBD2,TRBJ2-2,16,TGTGCCAGCAGCTTAGGGTCTAGCGGGTTCACCGGGGAGCTGTTTTTT,CASSLGSSGFTGELFF
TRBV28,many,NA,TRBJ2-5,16,TGTGCCAGCAGTTTTAACGTCGGAGGGCGAGTAGAGACCCAGTACTTC,CASSFNVGGRVETQYF
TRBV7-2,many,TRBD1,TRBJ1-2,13,TGTGCCAGCAGCTCACAGGGGTATAGCGGCTACACCTTC,CASSSQGYSGYTF
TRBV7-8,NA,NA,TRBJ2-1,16,TGTGCCAGCAGCACCATGGGGGGGACACTAAACAATGAGCAGTTCTTC,CASSTMGGTLNNEQFF
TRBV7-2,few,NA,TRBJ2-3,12,TGTGCCAGCAAACAGGGAGTGAATACGCAGTATTTT,CASKQGVNTQYF
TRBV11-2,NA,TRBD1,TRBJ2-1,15,TGTGCCAGCAGCTTCTCAGGGGGTGTAAGGAATGAGCAGTTCTTC,CASSFSGGVRNEQFF
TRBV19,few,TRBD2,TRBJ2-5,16,TGTGCCAGTAGTATAACCAGCGGGAGCGAGGGAGAGACCCAGTACTTC,CASSITSGSEGETQYF
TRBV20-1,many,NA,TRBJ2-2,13,TGCAGTGCTAGGAGGGGAAGGGCCGGGGAGCTGTTTTTT,CSARRGRAGELFF
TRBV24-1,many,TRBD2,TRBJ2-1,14,TGTGCCACCAGTGAACTAGCGGGCTCTAATGAGCAGTTCTTC,CATSELAGSNEQFF
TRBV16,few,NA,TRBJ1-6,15,TGTGCCAGCAGCCAATCCACGGACAGTAAGGGACCCCTCCACTTT,CASSQSTDSKGPLHF
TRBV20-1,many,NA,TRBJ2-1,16,TGCAGTGCTAGAGATCCCTCTCTCAACCCCTACAATGAGCAGTTCTTC,CSARDPSLNPYNEQFF
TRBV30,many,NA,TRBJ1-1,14,TGTGCCTGGAGATTAGTGCAGGGGAGGACTGAAGCTTTCTTT,CAWRLVQGRTEAFF
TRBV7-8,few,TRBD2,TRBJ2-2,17,TGTGCCAGCAGCTCAAAGGTAGCAACTAGCGGCACCGGGGAGCTGTTTTTT,CASSSKVATSGTGELFF
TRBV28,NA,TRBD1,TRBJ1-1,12,TGTGCCAGCGGGGACAGAACCACTGAAGCTTTCTTT,CASGDRTTEAFF
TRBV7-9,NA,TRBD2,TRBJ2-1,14,TGTGCCAGCAGCTTGCCAGGGAGGGGCAATGAGCAGTTCTTC,CASSLPGRGNEQFF
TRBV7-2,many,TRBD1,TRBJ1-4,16,TGTGCCAGCAGCTTAGGAGGGACAGGGAGAATGGAAAAACTGTTTTTT,CASSLGGTGRMEKLFF
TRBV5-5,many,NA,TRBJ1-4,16,TGTGCCAGCAGCCTGGGTCGGACAGCAACTAATGAAAAACTGTTTTTT,CASSLGRTATNEKLFF
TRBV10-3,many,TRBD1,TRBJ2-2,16,TGTGCCATCGGGCCTCGTGACAGGGGGCGTCACGGGGAGCTGTTTTTT,CAIGPRDRGRHGELFF
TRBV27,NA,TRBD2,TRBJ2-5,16,TGTGCCAGCAGTTTAGGACTAGCGGGATCTCAAGAGACCCAGTACTTC,CASSLGLAGSQETQYF
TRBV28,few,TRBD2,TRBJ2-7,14,TGTGCCAGTTTTACTAGCGGGGTCTCCTACGAGCAGTACTTC,CASFTSGVSYEQYF
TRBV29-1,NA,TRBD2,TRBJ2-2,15,TGCAGCGTTAGCGTACTAGCGGGAGATGCCGGGGAGCTGTTTTTT,CSVSVLAGDAGELFF
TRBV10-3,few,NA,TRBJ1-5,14,TGTGCCATCAGTTTAGGAGACGACAATCAGCCCCAGCATTTT,CAISLGDDNQPQHF
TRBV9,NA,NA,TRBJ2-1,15,TGTGCCAGCAGCGTAAGCGGACTGGCGTACAATGAGCAGTTCTTC,CASSVSGLAYNEQFF
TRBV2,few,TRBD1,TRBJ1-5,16,TGTGCCAGCAGTGGACAGGGGTCGGTTAGCAATCAGCCCCAGCATTTT,CASSGQGSVSNQPQHF
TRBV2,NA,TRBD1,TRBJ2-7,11,TGTGCCAGCTCGGGACAGTACGAGCAGTACTTC,CASSGQYEQYF
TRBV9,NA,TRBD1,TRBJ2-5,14,TGTGCCAGCAGCTTACGACAGGGCCAGGAGACCCAGTACTTC,CASSLRQGQETQYF
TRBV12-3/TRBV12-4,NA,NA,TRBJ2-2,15,TGTGCCAGCAGTTTGGCTCTCTTTAGGTCCGGGGAGCTGTTTTTT,CASSLALFRSGELFF
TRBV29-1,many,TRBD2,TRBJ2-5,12,TGCAGCGGATTAGCGGGCCAAGAGACCCAGTACTTC,CSGLAGQETQYF
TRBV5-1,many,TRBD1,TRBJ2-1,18,TGCGCCAGCAGCTTGAGGGCAGGGGGAACTCAATCCTACAATGAGCAGTTCTTC,CASSLRAGGTQSYNEQFF
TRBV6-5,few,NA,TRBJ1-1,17,TGTGCCAGCAGACGCCGGGATCTGAGCGACCAGAACACTGAAGCTTTCTTT,CASRRRDLSDQNTEAFF
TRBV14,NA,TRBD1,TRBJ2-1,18,TGTGCCAGCAGCCACCCGACGGTAGAAAGGGGGCTATACAATGAGCAGTTCTTC,CASSHPTVERGLYNEQFF
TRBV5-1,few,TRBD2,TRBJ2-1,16,TGCGCCAGCAGCTTGGACCCTAGCGGGAGCATCAATGAGCAGTTCTTC,CASSLDPSGSINEQFF
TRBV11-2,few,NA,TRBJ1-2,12,TGTGCCAGCAGCCCGGTCGGGGCTGGCTACACCTTC,CASSPVGAGYTF
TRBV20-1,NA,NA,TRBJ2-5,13,TGCAGTGCCCCGGGCGTGGGGAGCGGGACCCAGTACTTC,CSAPGVGSGTQYF
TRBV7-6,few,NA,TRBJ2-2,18,TGTGCCAGCAGCTTACTGGTAGCGGAACTCGCGAACACCGGGGAGCTGTTTTTT,CASSLLVAELANTGELFF
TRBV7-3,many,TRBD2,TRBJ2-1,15,TGTGCCAGCAGCCCCGGGACTAGCGGAAGCAATGAGCAGTTCTTC,CASSPGTSGSNEQFF
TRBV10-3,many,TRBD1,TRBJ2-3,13,TGTGCCCTCGCAGGACAGGGCGAAGATACGCAGTATTTT,CALAGQGEDTQYF
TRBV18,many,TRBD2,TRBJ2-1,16,TGTGCCAGCTCACCACCGGGACTAGCGGGTTACAATGAGCAGTTCTTC,CASSPPGLAGYNEQFF
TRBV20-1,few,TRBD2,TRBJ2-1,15,TGCAGTGCTCCCCATCTGAGCGGGAATTACAATGAGCAGTTCTTC,CSAPHLSGNYNEQFF
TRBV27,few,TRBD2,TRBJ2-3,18,TGTGCCAGCAAACCCCGGGGGACTAGCGGTTGGGGGCAAGATACGCAGTATTTT,CASKPRGTSGWGQDTQYF
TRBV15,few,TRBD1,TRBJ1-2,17,TGTGCCACCAGCAGAGATGGGGGGACAGGGGGAAACTATGGCTACACCTTC,CATSRDGGTGGNYGYTF
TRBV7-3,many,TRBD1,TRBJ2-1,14,TGTGCCAGCAGCCCCACAGGGGGCTACAATGAGCAGTTCTTC,CASSPTGGYNEQFF
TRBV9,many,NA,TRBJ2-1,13,TGTGCCAGCAGCGTAGCGAGGGAGGATGAGCAGTTCTTC,CASSVAREDEQFF
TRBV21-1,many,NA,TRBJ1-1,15,TGTGCCAGCAGCAAGGACAGGGGTTGGGACACTGAAGCTTTCTTT,CASSKDRGWDTEAFF
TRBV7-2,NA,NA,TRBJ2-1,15,TGTGCCAGCAGCTTCGCCAAGAGCTCCTACAATGAGCAGTTCTTC,CASSFAKSSYNEQFF
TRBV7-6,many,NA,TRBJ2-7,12,TGTGCCAGCAGCTTAGGGGGATCCGAGCAGTACTTC,CASSLGGSEQYF
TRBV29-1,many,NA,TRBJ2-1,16,TGCAGCGTTGAAAACCCCACGGCGGGTTACGTCAATGAGCAGTTCTTC,CSVENPTAGYVNEQFF
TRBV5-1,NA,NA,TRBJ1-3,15,TGCGCCAGCAGCTTGATGAGAACCTCTGGAAACACCATATATTTT,CASSLMRTSGNTIYF
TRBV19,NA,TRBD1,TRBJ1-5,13,TGTGCCAGTCAACGAAGACAGGGTCTGCCCCAGCATTTT,CASQRRQGLPQHF
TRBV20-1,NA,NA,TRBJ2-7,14,TGCAGTGCTAGAGTGCTAGCGAAGTCCTACGAGCAGTACTTC,CSARVLAKSYEQYF
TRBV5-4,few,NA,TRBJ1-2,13,TGTGCCAGCAGCTTGAGACAGACCCCGGACTACACCTTC,CASSLRQTPDYTF
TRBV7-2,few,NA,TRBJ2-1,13,TGTGCCAGCAGGACCGGGACCCCCAATGAGCAGTTCTTC,CASRTGTPNEQFF
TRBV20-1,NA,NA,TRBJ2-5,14,TGCAGTGCTAGCCACCAGCAACCTCAAGAGACCCAGTACTTC,CSASHQQPQETQYF
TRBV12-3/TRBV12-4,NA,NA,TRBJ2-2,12,TGTGCCAGCAGCACGAACACCGGGGAGCTGTTTTTT,CASSTNTGELFF
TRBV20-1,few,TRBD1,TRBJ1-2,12,TGCAGTGCGCCAGGGGGCGGATATGGCTACACCTTC,CSAPGGGYGYTF
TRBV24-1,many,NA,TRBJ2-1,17,TGTGCCACCAGTGATCCTACCGGAGGGGCCGCAGGTAATGAGCAGTTCTTC,CATSDPTGGAAGNEQFF
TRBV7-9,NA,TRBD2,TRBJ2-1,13,TGTGCCTGTCCAGGGACTAGCCCCTATGAGCAGTTCTTC,CACPGTSPYEQFF
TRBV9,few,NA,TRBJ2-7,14,TGTGCCAGCAGCGTAGGAGGGAGTGGGAACGAGCAGTACTTC,CASSVGGSGNEQYF